The present T cell receptor (beta chain) was sequenced within a study of PD-L1 blockade in urothelial cancer. The overall study: Administration of atezolizumab to patients began in the mid-2010s, at 1,200 mg intravenously every 3 weeks. Male sex and bladder-origin urothelial cancer characterized about 90% of the roughly 30 patients.

Time point indicated: pretreatment peripheral blood. The CDR3 length is 11 residues. Germline V gene sequence: CDR1 DFQATT, CDR2 SNEGSKA (reference sequence). V was cut by 1 base and J by 6 bases, with 6 bases left in between. Method: immunoSEQ multiplex PCR; TCRdb's copy keeps in-frame clones and lacks some. This table has approximately 72,000 clones, approximately 86% appearing once. The source of this sequence is a man between 60 and 75 years old with urothelial cancer. Material: PBMCs, obtained around atezolizumab (anti-PD-L1) treatment. The chain carries TRBV20-1 and TRBJ2-5; no clear D. The CDR3 DNA is TGCAGTGCTAGAGGGGCGAAGACCCAGTACTTC. It yields the protein CSARGAKTQYF.